This entry lists 25 T cell receptor beta chains sequenced from one sample in a study of control samples from healthy donors and cancer patients. Sequenced by immunoSEQ multiplex PCR; TCRdb stores in-frame clones only, minus some. The sample lists around 140,000 clones, more than 85% seen once, with roughly 5.7% in the top ten. Sequenced input: blood. The receptor set was obtained from a man aged 18 to 30 in good health.

The V call is TRBV20-1, the J call TRBJ2-7; no clear D gene. V gave up 8 bases and J gave up 5 bases, with 13 bases separating them. CDR1 is DFQATT and CDR2 is SNEGSKA in the germline V gene (reference sequence). There are 11 residues in the CDR3. The CDR3, as DNA: TGCAGTATGACCTATGTTGACGAGCAGTACTTC. Amino acid sequence: CSMTYVDEQYF.

V gene TRBV11-1 combines with J gene TRBJ2-2; 7 positions agree with TRBD2. CDR1 SGHAT and CDR2 FQDESV come from the germline V gene (reference sequence). The CDR3 loop spans 16 amino acids. J was trimmed by 3 bases and V by 5 bases; bases with no gene match: 9. CDR3 in amino acids: CASSPRTRRDTGELFF. CDR3 DNA: TGTGCCAGCAGCCCCAGGACTAGACGAGACACCGGGGAGCTGTTTTTT.

This chain links TRBV4-1 with TRBJ2-5, with 11 bases fitting TRBD2. The germline gives CDR1 MGHRA, CDR2 YSYEKL. This CDR3 is built from 19 residues. After removal of 3 bases from V and 5 bases from J, the junction contained 17 bases not matched to a gene. CDR3 residues: CASSHPNGGLAGGVETQYF. In nucleotides, the CDR3 is TGCGCCAGCAGCCACCCAAATGGGGGGCTAGCGGGGGGAGTTGAGACCCAGTACTTC.

This clone was counted a few times. The chain joins TRBV7-2 to TRBJ1-2; D is ambiguous. This CDR3 comprises 13 residues. Trimming removed 2 bases at V and 8 bases at J, with 12 bases between. In germline, CDR1 is SGHTA, CDR2 FQGNSA. CDR3: CASSLNEGRGYTF. The CDR3 DNA reads as TGTGCCAGCAGCTTAAACGAGGGTAGGGGCTACACCTTC.

The genes are TRBV29-1 and TRBJ2-1; 11 bases map to TRBD2. V was pared by 4 bases and J by 2 bases, with 10 bases of the junction left unmatched. The CDR3 loop spans 17 amino acids. The germline CDR1 and CDR2 sequences are SQVTM and ANQGSEA. CDR3 nucleotide sequence: TGCAGCGTTGCTAGCGGGGGGCCTATACCAACCTACAATGAGCAGTTCTTC. Protein sequence: CSVASGGPIPTYNEQFF.

V usage is TRBV6-1 and J usage is TRBJ1-2; D unresolved. V was pared by 5 bases and J by 8 bases, with 18 bases between. The germline CDR1 and CDR2 sequences are MNHNS and SASEGT. This CDR3 region has 14 residues. CDR3 sequence reads: CASSIPPEAEGYTF. The CDR3 DNA sequence: TGTGCCAGCAGTATACCCCCAGAAGCGGAGGGCTACACCTTC.

This chain connects TRBV27 to TRBJ1-1; D unclear. Germline CDR1 and CDR2: MNHEY and SMNVEV (reference sequence). The CDR3 extends over 11 amino acids. Trimming removed 5 bases at V and 3 bases at J, with 4 bases between. CDR3 amino acids: CASSPYTEAFF. As DNA, the CDR3 is TGTGCCAGCAGTCCGTACACTGAAGCTTTCTTT.

This rearrangement joins TRBV18 to TRBJ2-5; no reliable D call. With 3 bases removed from V and 4 bases from J, the gap between germline ends came to 12 bases. CDR3 length equals 14 residues. Germline values: CDR1 KGHSH, CDR2 LQKENI. This chain's CDR3 is CASSPPVLGETQYF. The DNA of the CDR3 is TGTGCCAGCTCACCGCCCGTGTTGGGAGAGACCCAGTACTTC.

Only one count was recorded for this clone. This sequence joins TRBV28 and TRBJ2-1; 12 bases align to TRBD2. Germline V gene lookup returns CDR1 MDHEN and CDR2 SYDVKM. This CDR3 is 16 amino acids long. J gave up 10 bases and V 3 bases, and 10 bases lay outside the gene matches. The CDR3 region is CASSFLTSGSPIEQFF. The DNA for the CDR3 is TGTGCCAGCAGTTTCCTGACTAGCGGGAGTCCGATCGAGCAGTTCTTC.

The V gene is TRBV6-5, the J gene TRBJ2-1, with TRBD2 as a possible D gene (6 bases). The length of the CDR3 is 16 residues. Germline values: CDR1 MNHEY, CDR2 SVGAGI. Trimming pared 4 bases from V and 3 bases from J, leaving 16 bases between. The CDR3 reads CASSWRGLRHYNEQFF. Written as DNA, the CDR3 is TGTGCCAGCAGTTGGAGGGGACTCCGCCACTACAATGAGCAGTTCTTC.

The CDR3 loop reads CASSPTGNYGYTF. CDR3 sequence (DNA): TGTGCCAGCAGTCCCACGGGGAACTATGGCTACACCTTC. V is TRBV27 and J is TRBJ1-2, with no clear D. This CDR3 contains 13 residues. V lost 5 bases to trimming and J lost 2 bases, with 9 bases between them. The V gene's germline CDR1 is MNHEY and CDR2 SMNVEV (reference sequence).

CDR3 nucleotides: TGTGCCAGCAGCTTAACGGGGGCGGTGAGCACAGATACGCAGTATTTT. Its translation is CASSLTGAVSTDTQYF. V gene TRBV7-2 combines with J gene TRBJ2-3; TRBD1 or TRBD2 may be the D gene (6 bases each). The CDR3 length is 16 residues. The V and J ends lost 2 bases and 0 bases respectively, with 12 bases between them. Germline-derived CDR1 and CDR2 are SGHTA and FQGNSA. Supplemented by reference TRBV7-2 and TRBJ2-3, the full variable domain reads GAGVSQSPSNKVTEKGKDVELRCDPISGHTALYWYRQSLGQGLEFLIYFQGNSAPDKSGLPSDRFSAERTGGSVSTLTIQRTQQEDSAVYLCASSLTGAVSTDTQYFGPGTRLTVL.

The rearrangement links TRBV10-3 to TRBJ1-2; D unclear. Germline CDR1 reads ENHRY; CDR2 reads SYGVKD. The V end was cut by 5 bases, the J end by 5 bases, with 12 bases between. The CDR3 covers 13 residues. Here the CDR3 reads CAISTVMGYGYTF. The CDR3 coding sequence is TGTGCCATCAGTACCGTGATGGGGTATGGCTACACCTTC.

The rearrangement joins TRBV5-1 to TRBJ1-1; 9 positions match TRBD1. This CDR3 is built from 14 residues. V lost 5 bases to trimming and J lost 5 bases; unmatched junction nucleotides: 7. From germline, CDR1 is SGHRS and CDR2 YFSETQ. The CDR3 nucleotides read TGCGCCAGCAGTACAGGGGGCGTCCGAACTGAAGCTTTCTTT. Amino acids: CASSTGGVRTEAFF.

This clone occurred a few times. At one boundary the junction diverges from the germline segment, which might be a read error. The chain recombines TRBV7-7 with TRBJ2-1; D gene ambiguous. Germline loops: CDR1 SSHAT, CDR2 FNYEAQ (reference sequence). The CDR3 consists of 17 residues. The CDR3 is CASSLGLGKPPYNEQFF. For the CDR3, the DNA is TGTGCTAGCAGCTTAGGGCTTGGCAAACCACCTTACAATGAGCAGTTCTTC.

By sample fraction, this clone is medium-sized. One end of the junction does not line up with germline, which may come from a read error. The chain joins TRBV7-7 to TRBJ2-5; no reliable D call. Germline CDR1 SSHAT, CDR2 FNYEAQ (reference sequence). The CDR3 loop spans 15 amino acids. The CDR3 region has the DNA TGTGCTAGCAGCCCCTGGGCGGTACCCGCCGGGACCCAGTACTTC. Encoded protein: CASSPWAVPAGTQYF.

The chain uses TRBV15 and TRBJ2-7, with D uncertain. The CDR3 extends over 13 amino acids. CDR1 LNHNV and CDR2 YYDKDF come from the germline V gene (reference sequence). Trimming pared 3 bases from V and 4 bases from J, leaving 10 bases between. The CDR3 DNA reads TGTGCCACCAGCAGGACGACTTATTACGAGCAGTACTTC. It is translated as CATSRTTYYEQYF.

The chain recombines TRBV11-3 with TRBJ2-1; D is perhaps TRBD1 (6 bases). V was clipped by 5 bases and J by 1 base, with 12 bases between them. The germline gives CDR1 SGHNT, CDR2 YENEEA. The CDR3 sequence is 15 residues long. Here the CDR3 DNA reads TGTGCCAGCAGCCGGAAAGGGGGATCCTACAATGAGCAGTTCTTC. Its translation: CASSRKGGSYNEQFF.

The V and J genes are TRBV7-9 and TRBJ1-2, with a weak D call TRBD1 (5 bases). Deletions cut 5 bases from V and 2 bases from J, with 12 bases between. The CDR3 extends over 14 amino acids. CDR1 SEHNR and CDR2 FQNEAQ come from the germline V gene (reference sequence). The CDR3 DNA follows: TGTGCCAGCAGCCCCGGGGGGATCAACTATGGCTACACCTTC. Translating it yields CASSPGGINYGYTF.

The rearrangement links TRBV27 to TRBJ1-4, with D tentatively TRBD1 (5 bases). There are 15 residues in the CDR3. Trimming removed 3 bases from V and 6 bases from J, with 14 bases in between. Germline CDR1 is MNHEY and CDR2 is SMNVEV (reference sequence). DNA of the CDR3: TGTGCCAGCAGTTTGGTGGCCCGAGGGGATGAAAAACTGTTTTTT. Protein sequence: CASSLVARGDEKLFF.

The chain is built from TRBV7-2 and TRBJ2-5, with D hard to call. In germline, CDR1 is SGHTA, CDR2 FQGNSA. The CDR3 is 11 residues long. V was trimmed by 3 bases and J by 5 bases, leaving 4 bases between them. The CDR3 nucleotides are TGTGCCAGCAGCTTTTCGGAGACCCAGTACTTC. This sequence encodes CASSFSETQYF.

V gene TRBV5-1 combines with J gene TRBJ2-3; D tentatively fits TRBD1 or TRBD2 (5 bases each). CDR3 length equals 15 residues. V shed 5 bases and J shed 1 base, with 14 bases lying between them. CDR1 SGHRS and CDR2 YFSETQ come from the germline V gene. CDR3 sequence: CASRPFRDRTDTQYF. CDR3 nucleotides: TGCGCCAGCAGGCCCTTCCGGGACCGCACAGATACGCAGTATTTT.

The chain links TRBV19 to TRBJ1-5; D unclear. This CDR3 spans 13 amino acids. The V gene lost 7 bases and the J gene lost 6 bases, with 13 bases spanning the gap. The germline V gene has CDR1 LNHDA and CDR2 SQIVND (reference sequence). CDR3 protein: CASTEGTLQPQHF. The CDR3, as DNA: TGTGCCAGTACCGAGGGAACACTTCAGCCCCAGCATTTT.

The chain links TRBV28 to TRBJ1-5, with D unresolved. Germline CDR1 reads MDHEN; CDR2 reads SYDVKM. The CDR3 runs 13 residues. Trimming left V 3 bases short and J 7 bases short, with 10 bases between. CDR3 nucleotides: TGTGCCAGCAGTTTGCTGGTAGTCCAGCCCCAGCATTTT. This codes for CASSLLVVQPQHF.

This clone was found a few times. This chain connects TRBV29-1 to TRBJ1-1; D ambiguous. This CDR3 has 13 amino acids. The germline V gene encodes CDR1 SQVTM and CDR2 ANQGSEA. Deletions cut 7 bases from V and 4 bases from J, with 16 bases between. CDR3 DNA: TGCAGCGGGGTGAGAGGAAGGTCCACTGAAGCTTTCTTT. This translates into CSGVRGRSTEAFF.